This TCR beta chain was recovered during a study of CD8 T cells in ankylosing spondylitis. The length of the CDR3 is 15 residues. Per germline, CDR1 SGHNT and CDR2 YENEEA. V lost 3 bases and J lost 5, with 14 bases in between. For TCR beta, libraries came from quantitative 5'-RACE with molecular barcodes. TCRdb called the 5' RACE reads again in MiXCR, with one record for every CDR3 protein. This repertoire shows hundreds of thousands of distinct CDR3 sequences, 17% found once; its top ten account for approximately 0.97%. For this clonotype: As yet, its antigen is unknown.

General study findings and limits: Apparently characteristic of ankylosing spondylitis blood was a TCR beta motif (eight highly homologous variants).

The chain employs TRBV11-3 and TRBJ2-1, with D uncertain. The receptor's source is a male donor with ankylosing spondylitis. Sequencing input: blood, either unsorted or a sorted T cell fraction (not recorded which). This CDR3 is CASSLTSVPHNEQFF. CDR3 nucleotide sequence: TGTGCCAGCAGCTTGACTTCAGTCCCCCACAATGAGCAGTTCTTC.